This T cell receptor beta chain originates from a study of T cell changes during pregnancy in multiple sclerosis. Germline V CDR1 and CDR2: SGHTS, YDEGEE. The germline V and J ends were trimmed by 4 bases and 2 bases, with 12 bases remaining between them. There are 15 residues in the CDR3. The method was immunoSEQ multiplex PCR; TCRdb's version includes in-frame clones alone and lacks a portion of them. The table lists approximately 100,000 clones, approximately 92% of them singletons. The source material was peripheral blood, sampled in the first trimester of pregnancy. This clonotype was sampled from a female donor with multiple sclerosis, enrolled in a pregnancy study. The rearrangement uses TRBV5-8 and TRBJ1-4; no definite D call. CDR3 protein: CASSPKVTTNEKLFF. The CDR3 coding sequence is TGTGCCAGCAGCCCGAAGGTGACTACTAATGAAAAACTGTTTTTT.